The rows below give T cell receptor beta chains drawn from one sample of a study of T cells after yellow fever vaccination. TCRdb used MiXCR to reprocess the 5' RACE reads, holding one entry per CDR3 protein. The table has around 610,000 distinct CDR3 sequences, roughly 13% seen once. The sequences come from PBMCs, collected on the day of the yellow fever booster vaccination. Every receptor here comes from a man aged 30 to 45 who received the YFV17D yellow fever vaccine. CDR3s include the opening cysteine and the closing phenylalanine or tryptophan. The D gene is left open where the match is weak. The size field is filled for only some rows; it gives once, few, many or a size class.

d_gene: TRBD2; v_gene: TRBV3-1; j_gene: TRBJ2-3; abundance: .; CDR3aa: CASSQTSGTTDTQYF; CDR3nt: TGTGCCAGCAGCCAAACTAGCGGGACCACAGATACGCAGTATTTT
d_gene: .; v_gene: TRBV15; j_gene: TRBJ1-5; abundance: .; CDR3aa: CATSREQGERNQPQHF; CDR3nt: TGTGCCACCAGCAGAGAACAGGGAGAACGCAATCAGCCCCAGCATTTT
d_gene: TRBD2; v_gene: TRBV7-2; j_gene: TRBJ2-4; abundance: .; CDR3aa: CASSLGLAGINIQYF; CDR3nt: TGTGCCAGCAGCTTAGGGCTAGCGGGGATTAACATTCAGTACTTC
d_gene: TRBD2; v_gene: TRBV24-1; j_gene: TRBJ2-3; abundance: .; CDR3aa: CATSAGASGSTDTQYF; CDR3nt: TGTGCCACCAGTGCTGGAGCTAGCGGGAGTACAGATACGCAGTATTTT
d_gene: TRBD1; v_gene: TRBV7-2; j_gene: TRBJ2-2; abundance: .; CDR3aa: CASSYTGVIGGELFF; CDR3nt: TGTGCCAGCAGCTACACAGGGGTTATCGGCGGGGAGCTGTTTTTT
d_gene: TRBD2; v_gene: TRBV20-1; j_gene: TRBJ2-3; abundance: .; CDR3aa: CCAPARFDAGVDTQYF; CDR3nt: TGCTGTGCTCCGGCCCGATTTGACGCGGGGGTAGATACGCAGTATTTT
d_gene: .; v_gene: TRBV2; j_gene: TRBJ2-2; abundance: few; CDR3aa: CASSVAGHTGELFF; CDR3nt: TGTGCCAGCAGTGTCGCAGGGCACACCGGGGAGCTGTTTTTT
d_gene: TRBD2; v_gene: TRBV11-1; j_gene: TRBJ2-1; abundance: few; CDR3aa: CASSKLAGEVSKSSYNEQFF; CDR3nt: TGTGCCAGCAGCAAACTAGCGGGAGAGGTCAGCAAGAGCTCCTACAATGAGCAGTTCTTC
d_gene: .; v_gene: TRBV7-9; j_gene: TRBJ2-3; abundance: .; CDR3aa: CASSLTGRSSTDTPYF; CDR3nt: TGTGCCAGCAGCCTCACAGGGAGATCTAGCACAGATACGCCGTATTTT
d_gene: .; v_gene: TRBV18; j_gene: TRBJ2-5; abundance: few; CDR3aa: CASSPPLREETQYF; CDR3nt: TGTGCCAGCTCACCACCTCTTCGGGAAGAGACCCAGTACTTC
d_gene: .; v_gene: TRBV5-6; j_gene: TRBJ2-1; abundance: .; CDR3aa: CASSSSGVGEQFF; CDR3nt: TGTGCCAGCAGCTCCTCGGGGGTGGGTGAGCAGTTCTTC
d_gene: TRBD2; v_gene: TRBV6-5; j_gene: TRBJ2-5; abundance: few; CDR3aa: CASSYGLAGPNGETQYF; CDR3nt: TGTGCCAGCAGTTACGGATTAGCGGGACCGAACGGAGAGACCCAGTACTTC
d_gene: .; v_gene: TRBV6-2/TRBV6-3; j_gene: TRBJ1-1; abundance: .; CDR3aa: CASSYPAVGTEAFF; CDR3nt: TGTGCCAGCAGTTACCCCGCGGTGGGCACTGAAGCTTTCTTT
d_gene: TRBD2; v_gene: TRBV11-2; j_gene: TRBJ2-7; abundance: .; CDR3aa: CASSLVLAGDAYEQYF; CDR3nt: TGTGCCAGCAGCTTAGTTCTAGCGGGAGACGCCTACGAGCAGTACTTC
d_gene: TRBD1; v_gene: TRBV13; j_gene: TRBJ2-7; abundance: few; CDR3aa: CASSNRDRGPYEQYF; CDR3nt: TGTGCCAGCAGCAACCGGGACAGGGGGCCCTACGAGCAGTACTTC
d_gene: .; v_gene: TRBV6-2/TRBV6-3; j_gene: TRBJ2-1; abundance: few; CDR3aa: CASSRVYEQFF; CDR3nt: TGTGCCAGCAGCAGGGTCTATGAGCAGTTCTTC
d_gene: TRBD1; v_gene: TRBV7-2; j_gene: TRBJ2-3; abundance: .; CDR3aa: CASSLLSGTGRDTQYF; CDR3nt: TGTGCCAGCAGCTTACTCAGTGGGACAGGGAGAGATACGCAGTATTTT